Presented here are 4 T cell receptor beta chains from one specimen sequenced in a study of prognosis after radiotherapy for stage I lung cancer. From genomic DNA, TCR beta CDR3 was amplified by two-round multiplex PCR. First-round PCR used primers specific to each TRBV and TRBJ gene. TCRdb re-analysed the multiplex PCR reads in MiXCR, keeping a single row per CDR3 protein. The sample carries about 13,000 distinct CDR3 sequences, around a third recorded once. The material sequenced was PBMCs, taken before or after stereotactic body radiation therapy (not recorded which). These receptors were collected from a donor at least 50 years old with non-small cell lung cancer.

In this sample, this clonotype turned up many times. The J gene is TRBJ2-2, the V gene TRBV6-2 or TRBV6-3, with 8 nucleotides matching TRBD1. CDR3 length: 12 residues. J lost 6 bases, V lost 8 bases, and 2 bases had no gene match. In germline, CDR1 is MNHEY, CDR2 SVGEGT. The CDR3 bases are TGTGCCAGCTGGGACAGGTCCGGGGAGCTGTTTTTT. This gives the protein CASWDRSGELFF.

This clonotype was detected many times. The chain links TRBV19 to TRBJ1-2; D ambiguous. The length of the CDR3 is 12 residues. From germline, CDR1 is LNHDA and CDR2 SQIVND (reference sequence). The ends were cut back, 7 bases at V and 1 base at J, with 7 bases in the middle. The DNA of the CDR3 is TGTGCCAGTATGGAATTTAACTATGGCTACACCTTC. Translating it yields CASMEFNYGYTF.

This clonotype was observed many times. The chain carries TRBV29-1 and TRBJ2-7; 14 bases agree with TRBD2. The germline CDR1 and CDR2 sequences are SQVTM and ANQGSEA. The trim removed 2 bases at V and 5 bases at J, leaving 8 bases unmatched. The CDR3 is 16 amino acids. The CDR3 coding sequence is TGCAGCGTTGAATTCCTCGGGACTAGCGGGAGAAACGAGCAGTACTTC. Its protein is CSVEFLGTSGRNEQYF.

This clonotype showed up just once. One junction end disagrees with the germline gene, perhaps due to a read error. The V call is TRBV3-1, the J call TRBJ2-5, with 11 bases identical to TRBD2. CDR3 length: 19 amino acids. CDR1 is LGHDT, CDR2 YNNKEL, per germline (reference sequence). The CDR3 region has the DNA TGTGCCAGCAGCCTACACACCGGGACTAGCGGCAAGTACCAAGAGACCCGGTACTTC. Translating it yields CASSLHTGTSGKYQETRYF.